The 12 T cell receptor beta chains below all came from one sample that was sequenced in a study of preoperative IRX-2 immunotherapy in early breast cancer. Specified treatment: preoperative locoregional IRX-2 cytokine immunotherapy. Clones were read by immunoSEQ multiplex PCR, and TCRdb kept only the in-frame ones, dropping some. The sample records roughly 30,000 clones, over 65% being singletons. The sample here was taken from a patient treated with IRX-2 immunotherapy. The origin of the receptors is a human donor with breast cancer.

This chain uses TRBV11-3 with TRBJ1-6; D is uncertain. Trimming cost V 7 bases and J 0 bases, with 10 bases left between them. The V gene's germline CDR1 is SGHNT and CDR2 YENEEA. The CDR3 contains 15 residues. The CDR3 nucleotides are TGTGCCAGCACCCCTTGGAGCTCCTATAATTCACCCCTCCACTTT. Protein product: CASTPWSSYNSPLHF. Full variable domain (outside the CDR3, taken from reference TRBV11-3 and TRBJ1-6): EAGVVQSPRYKIIEKKQPVAFWCNPISGHNTLYWYLQNLGQGPELLIRYENEEAVDDSQLPKDRFSAERLKGVDSTLKIQPAELGDSAVYLCASTPWSSYNSPLHFGNGTRLTVT.

The chain links TRBV30 to TRBJ2-5, with D perhaps matching TRBD2 (6 bases). Per the germline V gene, CDR1 is GTSNPN and CDR2 is SVGIG (reference sequence). V lost 5 bases to trimming and J lost 5 bases, with 9 bases between them. The CDR3 runs 11 residues. Here the CDR3 reads CAWDGGETQYF. Written as DNA, the CDR3 is TGTGCCTGGGATGGGGGGGAGACCCAGTACTTC. The whole variable domain, filled in from reference TRBV30 and TRBJ2-5, reads SQTIHQWPATLVQPVGSPLSLECTVEGTSNPNLYWYRQAAGRGLQLLFYSVGIGQISSEVPQNLSASRPQDRQFILSSKKLLLSDSGFYLCAWDGGETQYFGPGTRLLVL.

This chain uses TRBV11-3 with TRBJ2-7; 8 bases match TRBD1. The CDR3 is 17 amino acids. Trimming removed 5 bases from V and 4 bases from J; junction bases left unmatched: 16. Germline CDR1 and CDR2: SGHNT and YENEEA. CDR3: CASSRALRQGALYEQYF. The DNA for the CDR3 is TGTGCCAGCAGCCGGGCCCTTAGGCAGGGGGCGTTATACGAGCAGTACTTC.

The chain couples TRBV25-1 to TRBJ1-5; D is unresolved. The CDR3 totals 14 residues. CDR1 and CDR2 (germline): MGHDK, SYGVNS. Trimming removed 11 bases from V and 7 bases from J, with 21 bases in between. CDR3 bases: TGTGCCCGTGAGGAGAGGGCCCCCAGGCAGCCCCAGCATTTT. Translated, it gives CAREERAPRQPQHF.

The J gene is TRBJ1-4, the V gene TRBV7-1; D is ambiguous. Being an ORF, TRBV7-1 has a function that is uncertain. Trimming removed 4 bases from V and 5 bases from J, with 14 bases in between. This CDR3 spans 15 amino acids. DNA for the CDR3: TGTGCCAGCAGCTTGGCTGGGGAATCAAATGAAAAACTGTTTTTT. It translates to CASSLAGESNEKLFF.

The CDR3 here is CASNLTDYEQFF. The CDR3 nucleotides are TGTGCCAGCAATCTCACGGACTATGAGCAGTTCTTC. The chain combines TRBV28 with TRBJ2-1, with D perhaps TRBD2 (5 bases). The germline CDR1 and CDR2 sequences are MDHEN and SYDVKM. This CDR3 has 12 residues. Deletions cut 7 bases from V and 8 bases from J, with 12 bases between.

The table lists this clone with a count of one. The CDR3 loop reads CASSWGPTGELFF. CDR3 DNA: TGTGCCAGCAGTTGGGGGCCCACCGGGGAGCTGTTTTTT. V and J are TRBV6-8 and TRBJ2-2, with D possibly TRBD1 on 6 matching bases. From germline, CDR1 is MNHGY and CDR2 SAAAGT. Trimming took off 4 bases at V and 4 bases at J, with 7 bases between the two ends. The CDR3 is 13 amino acids.

The chain joins TRBV6-8 to TRBJ2-4, with TRBD1 as a possible D gene (6 bases). The CDR3 contains 15 residues. V was cut by 8 bases and J by 0 bases, with 14 bases left in between. Germline loops: CDR1 MNHGY, CDR2 SAAAGT. The CDR3 sequence: CASLTGQLAKNIQYF. CDR3 bases: TGTGCCAGCCTTACCGGACAGCTAGCCAAAAACATTCAGTACTTC.

The V and J genes are TRBV11-3 and TRBJ2-4; no definite D call. The CDR3 sequence is 14 residues long. CDR1 SGHNT and CDR2 YENEEA come from the germline V gene. V lost 1 base to trimming and J lost 7 bases, with 11 bases between them. The CDR3 nucleotides are TGTGCCAGCAGCTTAGGATGGGCGGAGAACATTCAGTACTTC. Translating gives CASSLGWAENIQYF.

This clone was detected only a few times. This sequence joins TRBV6-8 and TRBJ1-4; D gene uncertain. The V gene's germline CDR1 is MNHGY and CDR2 SAAAGT. This CDR3 region has 13 residues. V dropped 6 bases and J dropped 7 bases, with 12 bases sitting between them. CDR3 sequence (DNA): TGTGCCAGCAGAAGGGAATTGGGTGAAAAACTGTTTTTT. As protein: CASRRELGEKLFF.

This chain uses TRBV11-3 with TRBJ2-7; 13 bases are shared with TRBD2. V lost 5 bases and J lost 0; bases outside the gene matches: 10. Germline CDR1 is SGHNT and CDR2 is YENEEA. The CDR3 has 18 amino acids. Here the CDR3 reads CASSPPGTSGASSYEQYF. As DNA, the CDR3 is TGTGCCAGCAGCCCTCCCGGGACTAGCGGGGCGAGCTCCTACGAGCAGTACTTC.

This chain links TRBV18 with TRBJ1-5; D is uncertain. Trimming left V 6 bases short and J 0 bases short, with 12 bases between. This CDR3 is 15 amino acids long. The germline V gene encodes CDR1 KGHSH and CDR2 LQKENI. CDR3 loop: CASSLTGYSNQPQHF. CDR3 sequence (DNA): TGTGCCAGCTCCTTGACGGGGTATAGCAATCAGCCCCAGCATTTT.